This passage covers 26 T cell receptor beta chains from one sample sequenced in a study of OX40 agonist ivuxolimab in advanced cancers. Clones were sequenced by immunoSEQ multiplex PCR, and TCRdb holds only the in-frame ones, with some missing. The table lists roughly 80,000 clones, approximately 89% of them singletons. The material sequenced was CD4+ or CD8+ T cells sorted from blood, taken in a trial of the OX40 agonist ivuxolimab. The receptors were gathered from an adult with an advanced solid tumor such as melanoma, head and neck, liver or kidney cancer.

In this sample, this clone turned up a few times. CDR3 nucleotide sequence: TGTGCCAGCAGCCCTTCGCCGGGGAGGGCCGGTTACAATGAGCAGTTCTTC. This gives the protein CASSPSPGRAGYNEQFF. This chain links TRBV11-3 with TRBJ2-1; 7 nucleotides match TRBD2. The CDR3 contains 17 residues. Trimming at V came to 5 bases and at J to 4 bases, leaving 14 bases not matched to a gene. CDR1 SGHNT and CDR2 YENEEA come from the germline V gene.

The V call is TRBV7-2, the J call TRBJ2-7, with 7 bases matching TRBD2. The V and J ends lost 1 base and 0 bases, in that order; junction bases with no gene match: 3. This CDR3 region has 15 residues. The V gene's germline CDR1 is SGHTA and CDR2 FQGNSA. CDR3 DNA: TGTGCCAGCAGCTTAGATGGGGGGGGCTCCTACGAGCAGTACTTC. Translating it yields CASSLDGGGSYEQYF.

This chain uses TRBV5-6 with TRBJ2-5; D not resolved. The germline gives CDR1 SGHDT, CDR2 YYEEEE. CDR3 length: 15 amino acids. The V and J ends lost 1 base and 0 bases respectively, with 10 bases between them. The CDR3 sequence: CASSLTDPYQETQYF. CDR3 DNA sequence: TGTGCCAGCAGCTTGACCGATCCGTACCAAGAGACCCAGTACTTC.

The chain employs TRBV9 and TRBJ2-1; TRBD2 matches at 14 bases. This CDR3 comprises 16 residues. The V gene end was trimmed by 4 bases and the J gene end by 7 bases; junction bases not matched to a gene: 7. Germline V gene sequence: CDR1 SGDLS, CDR2 YYNGEE. The CDR3 region is CASSPPGLAGVNEQFF. The CDR3 nucleotides read TGTGCCAGCAGCCCCCCGGGACTAGCGGGAGTGAATGAGCAGTTCTTC.

This sequence joins TRBV10-3 and TRBJ1-4; 9 nucleotides match TRBD1. Trimming at V came to 3 bases and at J to 8 bases, leaving 7 bases not matched to a gene. The CDR3 loop spans 15 amino acids. Germline CDR1 and CDR2: ENHRY and SYGVKD. CDR3 in amino acids: CAISEPGQGNEKLFF. The CDR3 DNA follows: TGTGCCATCAGTGAACCGGGACAGGGAAACGAAAAACTGTTTTTT.

The chain couples TRBV19 to TRBJ2-7; 10 nucleotides line up with TRBD2. Germline CDR1 reads LNHDA; CDR2 reads SQIVND (reference sequence). The V segment lost 2 bases and the J segment 2 bases; nucleotides outside the gene matches: 3. CDR3 size: 15 residues. The CDR3 DNA is TGTGCCAGTAGTATAACTAGCGGGATGGCCTACGAGCAGTACTTC. This sequence encodes CASSITSGMAYEQYF.

The chain employs TRBV10-1 and TRBJ2-7, with a tentative D call TRBD1 (5 bases). The CDR3 is made up of 13 amino acids. Trimming stripped 7 bases from V and 2 bases from J, with 12 bases between. Germline V gives CDR1 WNHNN, CDR2 SYGVQD (reference sequence). The CDR3 region has the DNA TGCGCCAGCAAGTACCCAGGGACCTACGAGCAGTACTTC. Its protein is CASKYPGTYEQYF.

The genes are TRBV5-4 and TRBJ2-3, with TRBD2 matching 12 bases. V dropped 4 bases and J dropped 6; count of bases not matched to a gene: 6. Germline loops: CDR1 SGHNT, CDR2 YYREEE (reference sequence). CDR3 length: 15 amino acids. CDR3 amino acids: CASSLTSGRPDTQYF. The CDR3 DNA is TGTGCCAGCAGCCTGACTAGCGGGAGACCGGATACGCAGTATTTT.

The chain employs TRBV19 and TRBJ2-6, with a possible D match to TRBD2 (6 bases). The CDR3 is made up of 13 amino acids. Trimming stripped 11 bases from V and 1 base from J, with 9 bases between. Germline V gene sequence: CDR1 LNHDA, CDR2 SQIVND (reference sequence). CDR3 region: CAGRGSGANVLTF. The DNA of the CDR3 is TGTGCCGGACGGGGGTCTGGGGCCAACGTCCTGACTTTC.

This clone came up once. J is TRBJ2-2 and V is TRBV5-6; 7 nucleotides align to TRBD2. The CDR3 is made up of 15 amino acids. J gave up 4 bases and V 1 base, and 4 bases lay outside the gene matches. CDR1 and CDR2 (germline): SGHDT, YYEEEE. The CDR3 spells CASSLNSGGTGELFF. In nucleotides, the CDR3 is TGTGCCAGCAGCTTGAACTCGGGAGGCACCGGGGAGCTGTTTTTT.

The chain uses TRBV11-2 and TRBJ2-5; D not resolved. This CDR3 region has 13 residues. Deletions cut 7 bases from V and 5 bases from J, with 14 bases between. Germline V gene sequence: CDR1 SGHAT, CDR2 FQNNGV. The CDR3 is CASTLGPMETQYF. CDR3 coding DNA: TGTGCCAGCACCTTGGGTCCGATGGAGACCCAGTACTTC.

The genes are TRBV10-2 and TRBJ2-1, with 12 bases lining up with TRBD2. Unmatched junction bases numbered 3, after V lost 10 bases and J lost 5 bases. Germline loops: CDR1 WSHSY, CDR2 SAAADI. There are 13 residues in the CDR3. CDR3 bases: TGCGCCACTCGACTAGCGGGAGACAATGAGCAGTTCTTC. Protein: CATRLAGDNEQFF.

The chain is built from TRBV12-5 and TRBJ2-1; 12 bases agree with TRBD2. Trimming removed 6 bases from V and 7 bases from J; junction bases left unmatched: 13. This CDR3 has 17 amino acids. Germline CDR1 LGHNT, CDR2 FRNRAP. The CDR3 DNA sequence: TGTGCTAGTGGCACAAACCCCAAGACTAGCGGGAGTAATGAGCAGTTCTTC. Its translation: CASGTNPKTSGSNEQFF.

This rearrangement joins TRBV2 to TRBJ1-4; D ambiguous. V lost 6 bases and J 1 base, leaving 15 bases between the germline ends. The CDR3 is 16 residues long. CDR1 SNHLY and CDR2 FYNNEI come from the germline V gene. The CDR3 sequence is CASSLGSAGTNEKLFF. Written as DNA, the CDR3 is TGTGCCAGCAGCCTGGGTTCGGCTGGAACTAATGAAAAACTGTTTTTT.

The chain joins TRBV10-3 to TRBJ1-1; D uncertain. Per the germline V gene, CDR1 is ENHRY and CDR2 is SYGVKD. CDR3 length: 11 amino acids. V gave up 0 bases and J gave up 10 bases, with 6 bases separating them. CDR3 sequence: CAISESRGAFF. For the CDR3, the DNA is TGTGCCATCAGTGAGTCGAGAGGAGCTTTCTTT.

The chain links TRBV19 to TRBJ2-5, with D possibly matching TRBD1 (6 bases). Per the germline V gene, CDR1 is LNHDA and CDR2 is SQIVND (reference sequence). The CDR3 sequence is 16 residues long. Trimming left V 3 bases short and J 0 bases short, with 14 bases between. The CDR3 DNA is TGTGCCAGTAGTATTGAGAGGACAGCATACCAAGAGACCCAGTACTTC. Amino acid sequence: CASSIERTAYQETQYF.

This clone was found a few times. V and J are TRBV2 and TRBJ2-1; D not resolved. This CDR3 region has 11 residues. Trimming cost V 9 bases and J 5 bases, with 8 bases left between them. Germline values: CDR1 SNHLY, CDR2 FYNNEI. The CDR3 sequence: CASSYNNEQFF. Written as DNA, the CDR3 is TGTGCCAGTAGTTACAACAATGAGCAGTTCTTC.

The chain uses TRBV2 and TRBJ1-5, with a tentative D call TRBD1 (6 bases). Trimming removed 2 bases from V and 9 bases from J, with 17 bases in between. Germline V gene lookup returns CDR1 SNHLY and CDR2 FYNNEI. The CDR3 extends over 15 amino acids. The DNA of the CDR3 is TGTGCCAGCAGTGAACTGGGGGCGGATGGCGGGCCCCAGCATTTT. It yields the protein CASSELGADGGPQHF.

The chain is built from TRBV7-9 and TRBJ1-6; 9 nucleotides match TRBD1. Trimming cost V 5 bases and J 7 bases; bases outside gene matches: 3. In germline, CDR1 is SEHNR, CDR2 FQNEAQ (reference sequence). This CDR3 comprises 14 residues. The CDR3 DNA follows: TGTGCCAGCAGCCTAGGGACAGGGAATTCACCCCTCCACTTT. The encoded protein is CASSLGTGNSPLHF.

This chain links TRBV6-5 with TRBJ2-7; the match to TRBD1 covers 7 bases. CDR3 length: 14 residues. Germline V gene sequence: CDR1 MNHEY, CDR2 SVGAGI. The V and J ends lost 5 bases and 7 bases, in that order; junction bases with no gene match: 11. The CDR3 sequence is CASSMTGSSLEQYF. CDR3 coding DNA: TGTGCCAGCAGTATGACAGGGTCCTCGTTGGAGCAGTACTTC.

This chain connects TRBV18 to TRBJ1-3, with D hard to call. Germline V gives CDR1 KGHSH, CDR2 LQKENI. This CDR3 is 16 amino acids long. The V end was cut by 2 bases, the J end by 0 bases, with 11 bases between. The CDR3 bases are TGTGCCAGCTCACCAACGACGGCAGTCTCTGGAAACACCATATATTTT. Its translation is CASSPTTAVSGNTIYF.

This clone was seen only once. V gene TRBV5-1 combines with J gene TRBJ2-3; tentatively, D is TRBD2 (6 bases). CDR1 is SGHRS and CDR2 is YFSETQ in the germline V gene. The CDR3 sequence is 17 residues long. Trimming removed 0 bases at V and 4 bases at J, with 18 bases between. DNA for the CDR3: TGCGCCAGCAGCTTGGCTAAGACTTTGGGGGGTGCAGATACGCAGTATTTT. Its protein product is CASSLAKTLGGADTQYF.

The chain uses TRBV18 and TRBJ2-2; 9 nucleotides match TRBD1. The CDR3 spans 16 residues. Germline lookup yields CDR1 KGHSH and CDR2 LQKENI. J gave up 2 bases and V 3 bases, and 4 bases lay outside the gene matches. The CDR3 here is CASSPTGGPNTGELFF. In DNA, the CDR3 is TGTGCCAGCTCACCCACAGGGGGCCCAAACACCGGGGAGCTGTTTTTT. Variable domain in full (rest from reference TRBV18 and TRBJ2-2): NAGVMQNPRHLVRRRGQEARLRCSPMKGHSHVYWYRQLPEEGLKFMVYLQKENIIDESGMPKERFSAEFPKEGPSILRIQQVVRGDSAAYFCASSPTGGPNTGELFFGEGSRLTVL.

The rearrangement joins TRBV7-9 to TRBJ1-3; perhaps TRBD1 as D (5 bases). This CDR3 has 14 residues. The ends were cut back, 5 bases at V and 1 base at J, with 9 bases in the middle. CDR1 and CDR2 from the germline V gene are SEHNR and FQNEAQ (reference sequence). The CDR3 region has the DNA TGTGCCAGCAGCCGTGACAGTTCTGGAAACACCATATATTTT. This codes for CASSRDSSGNTIYF.

The chain couples TRBV5-1 to TRBJ2-3; D may be TRBD2 (5 bases). Germline assignment: CDR1 SGHRS and CDR2 YFSETQ. V was shortened by 4 bases and J by 1 base, with 22 bases between the two germline ends. CDR3 size: 18 residues. The DNA of the CDR3 is TGCGCCAGCAGCATCGTCTACAGAGCGGAGAAAGGCACAGATACGCAGTATTTT. Its protein product is CASSIVYRAEKGTDTQYF.

To note about this clone: One end of the junction varies from germline; a read error may be responsible. The V gene is TRBV10-3, the J gene TRBJ2-2, with D possibly called TRBD1 or TRBD2 (5 bases each). Germline loops: CDR1 ENHRY, CDR2 SYGVKD. The CDR3 has 14 amino acids. The DNA for the CDR3 is TGTGCCATCAGTGAGGGGACGAAGACCGGGGAGCTGTTTTTT. Protein sequence: CAISEGTKTGELFF.